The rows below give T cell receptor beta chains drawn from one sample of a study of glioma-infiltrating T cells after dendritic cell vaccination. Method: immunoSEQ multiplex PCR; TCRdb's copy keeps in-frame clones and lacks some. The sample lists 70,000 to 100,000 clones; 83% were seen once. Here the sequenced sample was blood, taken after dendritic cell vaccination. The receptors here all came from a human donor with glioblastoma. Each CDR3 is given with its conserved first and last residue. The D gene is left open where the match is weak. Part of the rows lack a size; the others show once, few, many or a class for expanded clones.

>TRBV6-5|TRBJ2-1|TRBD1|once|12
TGTGCCACTCACAGGGGCGGCAATGAGCAGTTCTTC
CATHRGGNEQFF
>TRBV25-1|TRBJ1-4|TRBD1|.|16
TGTGCCAGCAGTGAATATTTGTCAGGGGGAAATGAAAAACTGTTTTTT
CASSEYLSGGNEKLFF
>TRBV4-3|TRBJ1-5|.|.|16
TGCGCCAGCAGCCAGGCGGCGGGGGTCGGCAATCAGCCCCAGCATTTT
CASSQAAGVGNQPQHF
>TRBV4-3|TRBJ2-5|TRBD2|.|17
TGCGCCAGCAGCCAAGATAGGCCTAGCGGCTACCAAGAGACCCAGTACTTC
CASSQDRPSGYQETQYF
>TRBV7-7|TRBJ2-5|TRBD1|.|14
TGTGCTAGCAGCTTACTTGGACAGGGAGAGACCCAGTACTTC
CASSLLGQGETQYF
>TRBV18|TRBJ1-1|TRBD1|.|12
TGTGCCAGCTCACCACCGGGACAGGGTGCGTTCTTT
CASSPPGQGAFF
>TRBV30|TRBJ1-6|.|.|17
TGTGCCTGGAACCCTATCGAAGATAGCTCCTATAATTCACCCCTCCACTTT
CAWNPIEDSSYNSPLHF
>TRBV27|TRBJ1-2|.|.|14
TGTGCCAGCAGTTTCAATCCAGGGAGGGATGGCTACACCTTC
CASSFNPGRDGYTF
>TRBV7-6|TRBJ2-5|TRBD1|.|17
TGTGCCAGCAGCGATCCCGGGACAGGGGGAAGCCAAGAGACCCAGTACTTC
CASSDPGTGGSQETQYF
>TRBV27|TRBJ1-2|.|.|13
TGTGCCAGCAGTTTCGGGGTAGACTATGGCTACACCTTC
CASSFGVDYGYTF
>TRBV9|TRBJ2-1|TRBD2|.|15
TGTGCCAGCAGCGTAGTTGGGGGGGGAGCTAATGAGCAGTTCTTC
CASSVVGGGANEQFF
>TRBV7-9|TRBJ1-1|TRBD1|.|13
TGTGCCAGCATCCCGACAGGGGGCACTGAAGCTTTCTTT
CASIPTGGTEAFF
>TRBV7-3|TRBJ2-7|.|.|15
TGTGCCAGCAGCCTTAGTGGCTCCGCCAGGGACGAGCAGTACTTC
CASSLSGSARDEQYF
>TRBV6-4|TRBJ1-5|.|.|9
TGTGCCGGAGATCAGCCCCAGCATTTT
CAGDQPQHF
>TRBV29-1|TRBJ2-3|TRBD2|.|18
TGCAGCGTTGAAGGTGGGACTAGCGGGGGGCTAAGCACAGATACGCAGTATTTT
CSVEGGTSGGLSTDTQYF
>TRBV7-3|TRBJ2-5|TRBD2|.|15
TGTGCCAGCAGCTTAGAGCGGGGCCTCCAAGAGACCCAGTACTTC
CASSLERGLQETQYF
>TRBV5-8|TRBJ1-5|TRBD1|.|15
TGTGCCAGCAGCCCGAAGGGGGCTGGCAATCAGCCCCAGCATTTT
CASSPKGAGNQPQHF
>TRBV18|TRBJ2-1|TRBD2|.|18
TGTGCCAGCTCACCATTCTCGACTAGCGGGGTAAACTACAATGAGCAGTTCTTC
CASSPFSTSGVNYNEQFF
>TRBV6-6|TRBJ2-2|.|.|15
TGTGCCAGCAGTTACTCGAGCGATAGCGGCGGGGAGCTGTTTTTT
CASSYSSDSGGELFF
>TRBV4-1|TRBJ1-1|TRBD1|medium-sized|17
TGCGCCAGCAGCCATGGGACAGGAGAACGCCCGAACACTGAAGCTTTCTTT
CASSHGTGERPNTEAFF
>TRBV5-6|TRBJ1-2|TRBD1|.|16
TGTGCCAGCAGCTTGGCAGTGACAGGGGAAGACTATGGCTACACCTTC
CASSLAVTGEDYGYTF
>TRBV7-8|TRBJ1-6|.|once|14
TGTGCCAGCAGCTTACGGGGGGTGGATTCACCCCTCCACTTT
CASSLRGVDSPLHF
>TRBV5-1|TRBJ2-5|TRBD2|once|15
TGCGCCAGCAGCTTGAACGGGGGGAATCAAGAGACCCAGTACTTC
CASSLNGGNQETQYF
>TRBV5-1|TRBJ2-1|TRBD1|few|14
TGCGCCAGCAGCGCGGACAGGGACTACAATGAGCAGTTCTTC
CASSADRDYNEQFF
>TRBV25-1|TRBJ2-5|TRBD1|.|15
TGTGCCAGCAGTGAGGGACAGAAGTACCAAGAGACCCAGTACTTC
CASSEGQKYQETQYF
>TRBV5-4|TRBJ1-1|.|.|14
TGTGCCAGCAGCTCTGGAGGAACAGGGTTTGAAGCTTTCTTT
CASSSGGTGFEAFF
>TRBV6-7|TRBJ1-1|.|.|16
TGTGCCAGCAGTTACCACACGACAGACATGAACACTGAAGCTTTCTTT
CASSYHTTDMNTEAFF
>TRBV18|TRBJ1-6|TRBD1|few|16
TGTGCCAGCTCGCCGGGGACAGGGGAAATGGGTTCACCCCTCCACTTT
CASSPGTGEMGSPLHF
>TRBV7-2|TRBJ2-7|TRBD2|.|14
TGTGCCAGCAGCTTAGAGACTAGCGGAGACGAGCAGTACTTC
CASSLETSGDEQYF
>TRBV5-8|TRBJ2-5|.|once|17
TGTGCCAGCAGCCCCGGTCGGCCAGGGGCCCTCCAAGAGACCCAGTACTTC
CASSPGRPGALQETQYF
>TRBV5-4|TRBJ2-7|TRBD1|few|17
TGTGCCAGCAGCTCGGGACAGGGGGCGAGCTCACCCTACGAGCAGTACTTC
CASSSGQGASSPYEQYF
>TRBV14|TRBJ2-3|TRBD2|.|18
TGTGCCAGCAGCCAAGTTGGGCTAGCGGGGGACCCCACAGATACGCAGTATTTT
CASSQVGLAGDPTDTQYF
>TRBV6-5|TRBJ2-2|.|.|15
TGTGCCAGCAGTTACCCCGCGTCTCCCACCGGGGAGCTGTTTTTT
CASSYPASPTGELFF
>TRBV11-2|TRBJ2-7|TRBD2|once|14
TGTGCCAGCAGCATGACTAGCGGGGTCTCCGAGCAGTACTTC
CASSMTSGVSEQYF
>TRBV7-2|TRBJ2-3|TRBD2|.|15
TGTGCCAGCAGCCCCGGGGGGGGGCAGGACAATACGCAGTATTTT
CASSPGGGQDNTQYF
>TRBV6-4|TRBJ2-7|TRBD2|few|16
TGTGCCAGCATGGGTCTAATTGAGCGGGGATCCTACGAGCAGTACTTC
CASMGLIERGSYEQYF
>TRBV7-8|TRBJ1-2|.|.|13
TGTGCCAGCAGCCTGACAGTTAACTATGGCTACACCTTC
CASSLTVNYGYTF
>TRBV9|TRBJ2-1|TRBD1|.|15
TGTGCCAGCAGCGTAACAGGGACAGGGCTCCATGAGCAGTTCTTC
CASSVTGTGLHEQFF
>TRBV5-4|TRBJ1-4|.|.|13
TGTGCCAGCAGCCTTGCTCAGGATGAAAAACTGTTTTTT
CASSLAQDEKLFF
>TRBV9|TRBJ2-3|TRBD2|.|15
TGTGCCAGCAGCGTCGACGGGGGGGCGTCAGATACGCAGTATTTT
CASSVDGGASDTQYF
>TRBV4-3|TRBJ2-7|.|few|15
TGCGCCAGCAGCCAAGACGGAGCCGGCCCCTACGAGCAGTACTTC
CASSQDGAGPYEQYF
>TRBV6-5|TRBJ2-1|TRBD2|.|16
TGTGCCAGCAGTTACTCGAGGGTCGGGGGGGGTCATGAGCAGTTCTTC
CASSYSRVGGGHEQFF
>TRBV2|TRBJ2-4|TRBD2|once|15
TGTGCCAGCAGTCGGACTAGCGGGGTTTCAAACATTCAGTACTTC
CASSRTSGVSNIQYF
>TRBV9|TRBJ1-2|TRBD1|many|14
TGTGCCAGCAGCGAAACGGACAGGGAGGATGGCTACACCTTC
CASSETDREDGYTF
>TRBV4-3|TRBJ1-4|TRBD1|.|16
TGCGCCAGCAGCCAGATAGGCGACAGGGGGAATGAAAAACTGTTTTTT
CASSQIGDRGNEKLFF
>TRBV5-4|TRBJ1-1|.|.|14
TGTGCCAGCAGCTTGTTTGGGACGGGAGTTGGAGCTTTCTTT
CASSLFGTGVGAFF
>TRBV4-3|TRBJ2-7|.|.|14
TGCGCCAGCAGCCAAGATGGCCCTAGCTACGAGCAGTACTTC
CASSQDGPSYEQYF
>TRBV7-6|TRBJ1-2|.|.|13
TGTGCCAGCAGCTTAGACCCCGGGGAGGGCTACACCTTC
CASSLDPGEGYTF
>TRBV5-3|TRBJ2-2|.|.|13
TGTGCCAGAAGCATTCATTTCACCGGGGAGCTGTTTTTT
CARSIHFTGELFF
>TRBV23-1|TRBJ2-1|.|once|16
TGCGCCAGCAGTCACACCCGGTTGGGCCTGGTCAATGAGCAGTTCTTC
CASSHTRLGLVNEQFF